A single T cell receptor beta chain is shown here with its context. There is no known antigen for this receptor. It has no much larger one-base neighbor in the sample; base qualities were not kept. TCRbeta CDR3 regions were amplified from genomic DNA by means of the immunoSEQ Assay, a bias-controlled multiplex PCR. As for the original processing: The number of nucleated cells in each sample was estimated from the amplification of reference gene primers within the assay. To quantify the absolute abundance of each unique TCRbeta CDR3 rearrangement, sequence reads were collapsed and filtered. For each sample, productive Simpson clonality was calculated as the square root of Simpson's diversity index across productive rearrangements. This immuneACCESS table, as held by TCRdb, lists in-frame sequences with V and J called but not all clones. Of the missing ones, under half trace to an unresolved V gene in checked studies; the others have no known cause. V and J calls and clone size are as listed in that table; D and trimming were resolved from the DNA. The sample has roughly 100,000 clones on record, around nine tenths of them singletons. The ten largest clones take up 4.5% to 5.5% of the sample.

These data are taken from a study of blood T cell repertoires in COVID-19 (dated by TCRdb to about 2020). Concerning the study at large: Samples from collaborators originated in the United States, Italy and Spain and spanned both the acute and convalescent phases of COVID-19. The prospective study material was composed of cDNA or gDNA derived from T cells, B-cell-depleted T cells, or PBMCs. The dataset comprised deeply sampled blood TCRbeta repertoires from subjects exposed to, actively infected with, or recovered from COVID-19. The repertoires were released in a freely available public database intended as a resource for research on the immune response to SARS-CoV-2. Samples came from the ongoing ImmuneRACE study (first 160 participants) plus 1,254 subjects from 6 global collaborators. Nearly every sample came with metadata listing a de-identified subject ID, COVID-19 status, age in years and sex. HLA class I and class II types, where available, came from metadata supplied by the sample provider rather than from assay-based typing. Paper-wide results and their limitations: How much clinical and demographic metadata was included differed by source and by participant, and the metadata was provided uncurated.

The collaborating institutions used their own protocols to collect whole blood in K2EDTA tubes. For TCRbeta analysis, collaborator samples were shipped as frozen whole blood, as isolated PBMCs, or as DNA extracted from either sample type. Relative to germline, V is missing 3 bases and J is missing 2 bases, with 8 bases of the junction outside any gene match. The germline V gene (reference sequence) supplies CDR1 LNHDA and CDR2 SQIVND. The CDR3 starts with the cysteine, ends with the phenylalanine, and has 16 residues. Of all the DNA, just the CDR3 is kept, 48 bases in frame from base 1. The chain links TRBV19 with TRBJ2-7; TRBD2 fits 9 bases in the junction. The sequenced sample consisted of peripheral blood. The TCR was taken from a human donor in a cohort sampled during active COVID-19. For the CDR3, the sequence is CASSISGTSSTYEQYF. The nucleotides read TGTGCCAGTAGTATCAGCGGGACTAGCAGTACCTACGAGCAGTACTTC.